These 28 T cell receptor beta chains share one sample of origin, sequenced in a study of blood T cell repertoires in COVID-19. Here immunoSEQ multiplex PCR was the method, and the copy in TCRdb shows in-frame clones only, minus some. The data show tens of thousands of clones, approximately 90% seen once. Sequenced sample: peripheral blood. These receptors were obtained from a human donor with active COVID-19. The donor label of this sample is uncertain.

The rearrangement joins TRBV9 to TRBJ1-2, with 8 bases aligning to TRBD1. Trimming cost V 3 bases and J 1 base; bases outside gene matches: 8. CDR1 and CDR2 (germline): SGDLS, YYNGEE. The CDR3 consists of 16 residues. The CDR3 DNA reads TGTGCCAGCAGCGCGCCGGACAGGGAAATTAACTATGGCTACACCTTC. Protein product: CASSAPDREINYGYTF.

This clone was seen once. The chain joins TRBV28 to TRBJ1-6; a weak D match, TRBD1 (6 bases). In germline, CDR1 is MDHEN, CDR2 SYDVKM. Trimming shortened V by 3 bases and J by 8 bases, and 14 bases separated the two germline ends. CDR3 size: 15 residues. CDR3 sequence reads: CASSFSGGAHSPLHF. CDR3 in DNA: TGTGCCAGCAGTTTTTCTGGGGGGGCCCATTCACCCCTCCACTTT.

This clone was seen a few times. The CDR3 loop reads CASSPRDTDYEQYF. The DNA of the CDR3 is TGTGCCAGCAGCCCACGGGACACAGACTACGAGCAGTACTTC. V gene TRBV9 combines with J gene TRBJ2-7; maybe TRBD1 (6 bases). The CDR3 length is 14 residues. The ends were cut back, 4 bases at V and 3 bases at J, with 14 bases in the middle. Germline-derived CDR1 and CDR2 are SGDLS and YYNGEE. Together with reference TRBV9 and TRBJ2-7, the CDR3 gives the full variable domain: DSGVTQTPKHLITATGQRVTLRCSPRSGDLSVYWYQQSLDQGLQFLIQYYNGEERAKGNILERFSAQQFPDLHSELNLSSLELGDSALYFCASSPRDTDYEQYFGPGTRLTVT.

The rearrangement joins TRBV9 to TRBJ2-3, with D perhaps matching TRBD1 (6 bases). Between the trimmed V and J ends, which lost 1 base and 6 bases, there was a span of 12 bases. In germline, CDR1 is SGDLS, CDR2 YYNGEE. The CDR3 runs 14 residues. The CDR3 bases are TGTGCCAGCAGCGTACTGCGTGGGGGCGATACGCAGTATTTT. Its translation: CASSVLRGGDTQYF.

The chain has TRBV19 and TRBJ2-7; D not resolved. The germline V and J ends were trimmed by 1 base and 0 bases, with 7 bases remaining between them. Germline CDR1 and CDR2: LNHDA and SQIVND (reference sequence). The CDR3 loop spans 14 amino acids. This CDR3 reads CASSIGALSYEQYF. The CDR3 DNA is TGTGCCAGTAGTATAGGGGCCCTCTCCTACGAGCAGTACTTC. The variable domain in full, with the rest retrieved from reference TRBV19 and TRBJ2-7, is DGGITQSPKYLFRKEGQNVTLSCEQNLNHDAMYWYRQDPGQGLRLIYYSQIVNDFQKGDIAEGYSVSREKKESFPLTVTSAQKNPTAFYLCASSIGALSYEQYFGPGTRLTVT.

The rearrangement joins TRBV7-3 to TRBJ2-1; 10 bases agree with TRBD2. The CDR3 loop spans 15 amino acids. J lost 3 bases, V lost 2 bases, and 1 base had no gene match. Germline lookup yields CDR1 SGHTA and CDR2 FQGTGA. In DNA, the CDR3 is TGTGCCAGCAGCTTATCTAGCGGGGGCTACAATGAGCAGTTCTTC. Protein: CASSLSSGGYNEQFF.

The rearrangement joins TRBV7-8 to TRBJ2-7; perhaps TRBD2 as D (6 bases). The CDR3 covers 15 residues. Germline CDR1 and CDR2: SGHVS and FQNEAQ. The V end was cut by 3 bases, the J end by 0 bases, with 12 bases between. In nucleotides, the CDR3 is TGTGCCAGCAGCTTGGCGCGGACTACCTCCTACGAGCAGTACTTC. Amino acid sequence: CASSLARTTSYEQYF.

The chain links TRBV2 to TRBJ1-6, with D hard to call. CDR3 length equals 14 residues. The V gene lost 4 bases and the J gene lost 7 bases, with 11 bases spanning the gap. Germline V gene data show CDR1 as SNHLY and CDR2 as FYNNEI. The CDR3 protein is CASSVTGGNSPLHF. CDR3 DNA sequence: TGTGCCAGCAGTGTTACCGGAGGGAATTCACCCCTCCACTTT.

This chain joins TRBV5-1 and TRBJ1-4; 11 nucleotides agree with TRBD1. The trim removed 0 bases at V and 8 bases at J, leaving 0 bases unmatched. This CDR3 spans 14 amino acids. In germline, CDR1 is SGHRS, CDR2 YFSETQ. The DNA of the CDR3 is TGCGCCAGCAGCTTGGGGACAGGGGGCGAAAAACTGTTTTTT. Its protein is CASSLGTGGEKLFF.

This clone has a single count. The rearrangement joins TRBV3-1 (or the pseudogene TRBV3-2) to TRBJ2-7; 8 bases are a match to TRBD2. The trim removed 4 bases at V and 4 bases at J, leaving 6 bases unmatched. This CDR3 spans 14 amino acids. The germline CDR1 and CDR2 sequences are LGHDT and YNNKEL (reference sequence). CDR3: CASSRSGTSYEQYF. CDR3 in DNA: TGTGCCAGCAGCCGCTCCGGGACTAGTTACGAGCAGTACTTC.

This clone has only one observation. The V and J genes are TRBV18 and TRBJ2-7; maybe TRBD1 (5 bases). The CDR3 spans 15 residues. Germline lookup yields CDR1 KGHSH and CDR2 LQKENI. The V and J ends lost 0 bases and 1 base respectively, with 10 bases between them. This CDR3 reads CASSPPPQGSYEQYF. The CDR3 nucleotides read TGTGCCAGCTCACCACCCCCGCAGGGATCCTACGAGCAGTACTTC.

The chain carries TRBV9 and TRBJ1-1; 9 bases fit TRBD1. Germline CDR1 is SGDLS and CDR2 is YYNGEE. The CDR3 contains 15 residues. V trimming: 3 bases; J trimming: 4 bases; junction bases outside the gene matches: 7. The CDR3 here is CASSEGGTGTTEAFF. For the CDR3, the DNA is TGTGCCAGCAGCGAGGGGGGGACAGGGACCACTGAAGCTTTCTTT.

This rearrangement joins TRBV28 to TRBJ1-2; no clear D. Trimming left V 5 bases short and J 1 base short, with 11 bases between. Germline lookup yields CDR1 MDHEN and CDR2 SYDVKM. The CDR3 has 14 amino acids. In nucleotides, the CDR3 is TGTGCCAGCAGTCAAAGACACCGTAACTATGGCTACACCTTC. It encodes CASSQRHRNYGYTF.

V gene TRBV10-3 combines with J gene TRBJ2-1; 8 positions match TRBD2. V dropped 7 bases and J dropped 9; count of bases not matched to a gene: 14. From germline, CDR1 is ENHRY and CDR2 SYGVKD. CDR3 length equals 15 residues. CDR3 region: CAIMVSGGTVSEQFF. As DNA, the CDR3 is TGTGCCATCATGGTTTCGGGGGGGACGGTGAGTGAGCAGTTCTTC.

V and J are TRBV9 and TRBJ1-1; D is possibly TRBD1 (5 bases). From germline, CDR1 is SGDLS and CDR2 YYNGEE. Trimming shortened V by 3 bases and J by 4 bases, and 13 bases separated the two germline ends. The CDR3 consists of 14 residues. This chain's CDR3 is CASSGPRGGTEAFF. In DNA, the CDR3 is TGTGCCAGCAGCGGTCCTCGGGGGGGCACTGAAGCTTTCTTT. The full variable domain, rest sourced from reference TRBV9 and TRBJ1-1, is DSGVTQTPKHLITATGQRVTLRCSPRSGDLSVYWYQQSLDQGLQFLIQYYNGEERAKGNILERFSAQQFPDLHSELNLSSLELGDSALYFCASSGPRGGTEAFFGQGTRLTVV.

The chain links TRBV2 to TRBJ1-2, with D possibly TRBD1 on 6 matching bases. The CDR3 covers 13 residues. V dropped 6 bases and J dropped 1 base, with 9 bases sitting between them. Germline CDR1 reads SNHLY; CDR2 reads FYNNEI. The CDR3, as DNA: TGTGCCAGCAGCGTACAGGGTAACTATGGCTACACCTTC. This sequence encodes CASSVQGNYGYTF.

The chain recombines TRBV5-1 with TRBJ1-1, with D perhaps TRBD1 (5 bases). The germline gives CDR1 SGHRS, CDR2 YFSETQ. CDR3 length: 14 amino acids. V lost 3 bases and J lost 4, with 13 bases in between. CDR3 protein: CASSSQAGGTEAFF. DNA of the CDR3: TGCGCCAGCAGCTCTCAGGCGGGGGGCACTGAAGCTTTCTTT.

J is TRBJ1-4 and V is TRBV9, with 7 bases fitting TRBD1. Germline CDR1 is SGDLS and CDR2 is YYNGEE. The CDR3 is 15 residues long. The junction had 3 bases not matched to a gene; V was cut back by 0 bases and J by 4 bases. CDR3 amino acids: CASSVGGTDNEKLFF. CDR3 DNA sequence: TGTGCCAGCAGCGTAGGGGGGACAGATAATGAAAAACTGTTTTTT. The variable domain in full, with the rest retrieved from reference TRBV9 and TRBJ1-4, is DSGVTQTPKHLITATGQRVTLRCSPRSGDLSVYWYQQSLDQGLQFLIQYYNGEERAKGNILERFSAQQFPDLHSELNLSSLELGDSALYFCASSVGGTDNEKLFFGSGTQLSVL.

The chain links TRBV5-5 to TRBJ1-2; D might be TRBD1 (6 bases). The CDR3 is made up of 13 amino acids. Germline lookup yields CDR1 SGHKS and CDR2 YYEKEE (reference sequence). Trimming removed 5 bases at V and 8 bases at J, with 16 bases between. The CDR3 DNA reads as TGTGCCAGCAGGACAGGCCTCACAGGGGGCTACACCTTC. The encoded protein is CASRTGLTGGYTF. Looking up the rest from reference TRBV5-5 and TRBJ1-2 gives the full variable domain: DAGVTQSPTHLIKTRGQQVTLRCSPISGHKSVSWYQQVLGQGPQFIFQYYEKEERGRGNFPDRFSARQFPNYSSELNVNALLLGDSALYLCASRTGLTGGYTFGSGTRLTVV.

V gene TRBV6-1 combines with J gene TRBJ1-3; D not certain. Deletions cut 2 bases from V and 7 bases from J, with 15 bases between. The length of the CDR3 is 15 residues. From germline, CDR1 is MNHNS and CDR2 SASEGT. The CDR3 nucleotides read TGTGCCAGCAGTGAACACCAAGGAGGCAGGAACACCATATATTTT. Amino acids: CASSEHQGGRNTIYF.

DNA for the CDR3: TGTGCCAGTAGTATAGGGGGGGTCGGGTCCTACGAGCAGTACTTC. It specifies CASSIGGVGSYEQYF. This rearrangement joins TRBV19 to TRBJ2-7; weak D call: TRBD2 (6 bases). CDR3 size: 15 residues. In germline, CDR1 is LNHDA, CDR2 SQIVND (reference sequence). The V and J ends lost 1 base and 1 base respectively, with 11 bases between them. Full variable domain (missing parts from reference TRBV19 and TRBJ2-7): DGGITQSPKYLFRKEGQNVTLSCEQNLNHDAMYWYRQDPGQGLRLIYYSQIVNDFQKGDIAEGYSVSREKKESFPLTVTSAQKNPTAFYLCASSIGGVGSYEQYFGPGTRLTVT.

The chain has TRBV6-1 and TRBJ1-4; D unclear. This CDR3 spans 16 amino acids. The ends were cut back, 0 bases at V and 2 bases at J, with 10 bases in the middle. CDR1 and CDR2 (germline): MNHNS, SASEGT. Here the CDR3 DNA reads TGTGCCAGCAGTGAAGCGATTAGAGGGACTAATGAAAAACTGTTTTTT. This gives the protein CASSEAIRGTNEKLFF.

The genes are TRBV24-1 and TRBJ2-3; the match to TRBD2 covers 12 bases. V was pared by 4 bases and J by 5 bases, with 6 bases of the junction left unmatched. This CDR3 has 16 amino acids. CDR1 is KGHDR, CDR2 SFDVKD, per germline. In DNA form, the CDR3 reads TGTGCCACCAGTGAGCTAGCGGGGGGGGTGAAAGATACGCAGTATTTT. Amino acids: CATSELAGGVKDTQYF.

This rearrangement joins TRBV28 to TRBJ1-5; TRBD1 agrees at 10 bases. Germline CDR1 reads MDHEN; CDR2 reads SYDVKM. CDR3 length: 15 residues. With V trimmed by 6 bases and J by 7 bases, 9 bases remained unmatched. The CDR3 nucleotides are TGTGCCAGCAGCCTCCAGACAGGGGGCGGCCAGCCCCAGCATTTT. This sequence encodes CASSLQTGGGQPQHF.

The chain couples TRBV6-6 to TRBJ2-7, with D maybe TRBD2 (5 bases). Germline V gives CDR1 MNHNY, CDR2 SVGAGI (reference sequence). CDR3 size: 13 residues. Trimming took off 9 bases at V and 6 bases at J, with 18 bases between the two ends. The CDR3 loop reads CASIGRGYTEQYF. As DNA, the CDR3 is TGTGCCAGTATTGGACGGGGATACACCGAGCAGTACTTC.

CDR3 DNA sequence: TGCGCCAGCAGCCAACGGGGGGCGCGGGCCGGGGAGCTGTTTTTT. The encoded protein is CASSQRGARAGELFF. The chain employs TRBV4-3 and TRBJ2-2; D may be TRBD2 (7 bases). This CDR3 contains 15 residues. V shed 2 bases and J shed 6 bases, with 13 bases lying between them. Germline assignment: CDR1 LGHNA and CDR2 YSLEER.

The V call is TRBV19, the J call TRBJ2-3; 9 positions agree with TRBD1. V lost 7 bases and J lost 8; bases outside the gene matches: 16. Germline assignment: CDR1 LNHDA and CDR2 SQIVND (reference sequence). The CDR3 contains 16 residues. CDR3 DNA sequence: TGTGCCAGTAACCCGGACAGGGGCCCTCCGGGGGGTACGCAGTATTTT. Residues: CASNPDRGPPGGTQYF.

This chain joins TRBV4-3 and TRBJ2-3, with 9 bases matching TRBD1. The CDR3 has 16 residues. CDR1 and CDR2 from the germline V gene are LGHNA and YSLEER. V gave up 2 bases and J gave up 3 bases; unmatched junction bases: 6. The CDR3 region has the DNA TGCGCCAGCAGCCAACATGACAGGGGGAGGACAGATACGCAGTATTTT. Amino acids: CASSQHDRGRTDTQYF.